This T cell receptor (beta chain) was obtained from a study of blood T cell repertoires in COVID-19. Study at large: Samples of COVID-19 (acute and convalescent) were obtained from the United States, Italy and Spain. T cells, B-cell-depleted T cells, or PBMCs supplied cDNA or gDNA.

Methods used by the authors: Researchers report that nucleated cell counts were estimated from reference gene primer amplification. Sequenced by immunoSEQ multiplex PCR; TCRdb stores in-frame clones only, minus some. V, J and clone size are those of that table, while D and trimming were read from the DNA. The sample contains about 160,000 clones, about nine tenths of which appear only once. Trimming took 5 bases from V and 5 from J, leaving 12 bases between them. This CDR3 has 13 residues. CDR1 and CDR2 from the germline V gene are SGHAT and FQNNGV. The source of this sequence is a woman aged 55-75 years with active or convalescent COVID-19. The genes are TRBV11-2 and TRBJ1-2; D is unresolved. Specimen: peripheral blood. CDR3 coding DNA: TGTGCCAGCAGCGCACAAAGCGGTTATGGCTACACCTTC. Protein sequence: CASSAQSGYGYTF.